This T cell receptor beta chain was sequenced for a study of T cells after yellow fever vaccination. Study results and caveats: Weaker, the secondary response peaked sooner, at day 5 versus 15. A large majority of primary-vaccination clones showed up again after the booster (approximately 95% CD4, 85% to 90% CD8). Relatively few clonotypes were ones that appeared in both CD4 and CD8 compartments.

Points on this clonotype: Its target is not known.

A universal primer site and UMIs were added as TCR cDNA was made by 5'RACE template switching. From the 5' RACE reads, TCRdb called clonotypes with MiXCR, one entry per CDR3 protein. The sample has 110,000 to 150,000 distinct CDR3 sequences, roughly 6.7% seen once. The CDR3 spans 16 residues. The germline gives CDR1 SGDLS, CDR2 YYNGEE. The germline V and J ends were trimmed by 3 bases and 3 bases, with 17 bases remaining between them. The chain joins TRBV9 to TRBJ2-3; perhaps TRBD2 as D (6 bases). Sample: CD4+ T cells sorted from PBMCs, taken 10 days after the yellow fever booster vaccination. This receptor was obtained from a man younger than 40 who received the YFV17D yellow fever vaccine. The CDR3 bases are TGTGCCAGCAGCGCCGGGACTCCTATAGGGACAGATACGCAGTATTTT. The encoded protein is CASSAGTPIGTDTQYF. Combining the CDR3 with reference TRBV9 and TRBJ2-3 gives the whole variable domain DSGVTQTPKHLITATGQRVTLRCSPRSGDLSVYWYQQSLDQGLQFLIQYYNGEERAKGNILERFSAQQFPDLHSELNLSSLELGDSALYFCASSAGTPIGTDTQYFGPGTRLTVL.